This TCR beta chain comes out of a study of T-cell memory formation after mild COVID-19. Across the study: TCR clusters were mostly donor specific.

Each CDR3 protein gets one entry after TCRdb re-called the 5' RACE reads with MiXCR. The data contain about 400,000 distinct CDR3 sequences, less than 25% of them singletons. About this clonotype: The target antigen is unknown.

Trimming pared 5 bases from V and 5 bases from J, leaving 14 bases between. The CDR3 covers 14 residues. Germline CDR1 and CDR2: SGHRS and YFSETQ. Study-wide results and caveats: The study found balanced CD4/CD8 in clones contracting day 15 to 85 and a CD4+ lean in later expanders. For contracting clones, CD4+ ones sat mainly in CM and EM, CD8+ in EMRA. Memory sampled before infection contained some responding clones, suggesting cross-reactive memory joined.

Specimen: PBMCs or a T cell subset sorted from them (not recorded which). The rearrangement joins TRBV5-1 to TRBJ1-5; a possible D gene is TRBD1 (6 bases). The TCR originated in an adult woman who had mild COVID-19 (a few samples of this study predate the infection). Cell type and time point are not known. In DNA, the CDR3 is TGCGCCAGCAGTATCGGGGACACAGATCAGCCCCAGCATTTT. It specifies CASSIGDTDQPQHF. Together with reference TRBV5-1 and TRBJ1-5, the CDR3 gives the full variable domain: KAGVTQTPRYLIKTRGQQVTLSCSPISGHRSVSWYQQTPGQGLQFLFEYFSETQRNKGNFPGRFSGRQFSNSRSEMNVSTLELGDSALYLCASSIGDTDQPQHFGDGTRLSIL.